A single TCR beta chain is shown here with its context. TCRdb's table, derived via immunoSEQ multiplex PCR, lists solely in-frame clones and lacks some. The table lists 80,000 to 95,000 clones, approximately 92% of them singletons. CDR1 is SGHNT, CDR2 YYREEE, per germline (reference sequence). The ends were cut back, 0 bases at V and 3 bases at J, with 6 bases in the middle. CDR3 size: 13 residues. The sample comes from a study of T cell changes during pregnancy in multiple sclerosis. V and J are TRBV5-4 and TRBJ1-1, with unresolved D. The clonotype originates from a female donor in good health, enrolled as a control in a pregnancy study. The input for sequencing was peripheral blood, taken in the third trimester of pregnancy. Here the CDR3 DNA reads TGTGCCAGCAGCTTGGTCGGGGACACTGAAGCTTTCTTT. Translated, it gives CASSLVGDTEAFF.